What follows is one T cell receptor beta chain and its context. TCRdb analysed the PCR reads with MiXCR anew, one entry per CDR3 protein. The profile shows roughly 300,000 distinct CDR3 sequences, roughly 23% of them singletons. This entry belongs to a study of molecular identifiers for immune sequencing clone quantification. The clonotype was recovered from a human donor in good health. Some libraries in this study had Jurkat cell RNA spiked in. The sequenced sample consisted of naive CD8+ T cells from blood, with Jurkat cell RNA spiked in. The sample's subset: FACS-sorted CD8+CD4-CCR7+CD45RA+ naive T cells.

The CDR3 sequence is CASSVTLVTQYF. In DNA, the CDR3 is TGTGCCAGCAGCGTGACATTGGTTACGCAGTATTTT. V usage is TRBV5-6 and J usage is TRBJ2-3; D unresolved. This CDR3 spans 12 amino acids. The V gene lost 4 bases and the J gene lost 8 bases, with 11 bases spanning the gap. CDR1 is SGHDT and CDR2 is YYEEEE in the germline V gene. The whole variable domain, remainder taken from reference TRBV5-6 and TRBJ2-3, is DAGVTQSPTHLIKTRGQQVTLRCSPKSGHDTVSWYQQALGQGPQFIFQYYEEEERQRGNFPDRFSGHQFPNYSSELNVNALLLGDSALYLCASSVTLVTQYFGPGTRLTVL.